This TCR beta chain stems from a study of CD8 T cells in Susac syndrome. Random hexamers served to reverse transcribe roughly 0.5 to 1 ug RNA. TCRdb redid the calling of the immunoSEQ multiplex PCR reads with MiXCR, one entry per CDR3 protein. The data show about 82,000 distinct CDR3 sequences, with about 95% seen just once and approximately 0.62% held by the top ten. Overall study findings and caveats: That the number of individuals in its TCR sequencing and HLA analysis was relatively small was acknowledged by the study.

V gave up 6 bases and J gave up 3 bases, with 8 bases separating them. CDR1 KGHSH and CDR2 LQKENI come from the germline V gene. The CDR3 contains 12 residues. With respect to this clonotype: Antigen specificity is unknown.

The source of this sequence is a human donor with Susac syndrome. The sample taken for sequencing was CD8+ T cells from PBMCs. The chain combines TRBV18 with TRBJ1-1, with a tentative D call TRBD1 (5 bases). This CDR3 is CASSLRDTEAFF. CDR3 bases: TGTGCCAGCTCGCTCAGGGACACTGAAGCTTTCTTT.